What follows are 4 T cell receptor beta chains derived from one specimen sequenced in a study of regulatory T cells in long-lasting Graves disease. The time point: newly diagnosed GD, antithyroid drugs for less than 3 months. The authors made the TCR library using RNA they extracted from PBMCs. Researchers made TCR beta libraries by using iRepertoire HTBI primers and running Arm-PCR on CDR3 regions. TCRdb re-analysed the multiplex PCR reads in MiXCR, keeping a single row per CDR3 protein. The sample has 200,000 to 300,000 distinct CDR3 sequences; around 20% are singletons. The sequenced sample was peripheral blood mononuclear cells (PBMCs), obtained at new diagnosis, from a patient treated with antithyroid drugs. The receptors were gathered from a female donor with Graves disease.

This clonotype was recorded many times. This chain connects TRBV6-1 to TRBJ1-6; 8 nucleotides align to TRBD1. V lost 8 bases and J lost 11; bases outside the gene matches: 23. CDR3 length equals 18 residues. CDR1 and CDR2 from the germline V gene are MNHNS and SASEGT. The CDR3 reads CASRQLGSPRDRRTPLHF. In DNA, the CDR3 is TGTGCCAGCCGCCAGCTCGGCTCCCCCAGGGACAGGCGAACACCCCTCCACTTT.

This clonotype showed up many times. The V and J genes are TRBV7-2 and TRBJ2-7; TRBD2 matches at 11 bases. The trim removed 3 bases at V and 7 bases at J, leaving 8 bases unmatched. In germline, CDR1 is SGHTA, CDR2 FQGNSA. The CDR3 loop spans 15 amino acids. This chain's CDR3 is CASSFLLAGVEEQYF. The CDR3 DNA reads TGTGCCAGCAGCTTCTTACTAGCGGGAGTTGAAGAGCAGTACTTC.

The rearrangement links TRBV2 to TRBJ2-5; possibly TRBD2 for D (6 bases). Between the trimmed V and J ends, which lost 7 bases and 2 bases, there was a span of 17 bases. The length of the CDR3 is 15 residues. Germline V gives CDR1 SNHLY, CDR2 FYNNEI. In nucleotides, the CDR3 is TGTGCCAGCACCCGCGGGCGGGGAAAACAAGAGACCCAGTACTTC. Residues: CASTRGRGKQETQYF.

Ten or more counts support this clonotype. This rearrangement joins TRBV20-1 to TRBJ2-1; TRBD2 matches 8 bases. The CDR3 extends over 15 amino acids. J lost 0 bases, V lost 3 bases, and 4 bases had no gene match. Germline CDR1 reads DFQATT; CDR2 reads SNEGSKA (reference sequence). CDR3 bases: TGCAGTGCTAGCGAGCGGGGGAGCTCCTACAATGAGCAGTTCTTC. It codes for CSASERGSSYNEQFF.